Listed below are T cell receptor beta chains from one sample, sequenced in a study of blood T cell repertoires in COVID-19. The table came from immunoSEQ multiplex PCR; TCRdb's copy has only in-frame clones and leaves some out. The sample has 150,000 to 200,000 clones, approximately 90% seen once; the top ten hold approximately 2.2%. The sequenced sample consisted of peripheral blood. The source is a man aged 18 to 29 with acute or convalescent COVID-19. Each CDR3 is given with its conserved first and last residue. Fields, in order: clone size, D gene, J gene, V gene, CDR3 protein, CDR3 DNA. The D gene is left open where the match is weak. Not all rows give a size; the values are once, few, many and, for expanded clones, a class.

>once|.|TRBJ2-6|TRBV3-1/TRBV3-2
CASSQDGGGPRAGANVLTF
TGTGCCAGCAGCCAAGATGGGGGCGGACCGCGGGCTGGGGCCAACGTCCTGACTTTC
>few|.|TRBJ1-1|TRBV5-1
CASSAGTLIPLSEAFF
TGCGCCAGCAGCGCCGGGACACTCATACCCTTATCTGAAGCTTTCTTT
>.|.|TRBJ1-5|TRBV11-2
CASSPTPTGFSNQPQHF
TGTGCCAGCAGCCCAACGCCCACAGGATTTAGCAATCAGCCCCAGCATTTT
>.|.|TRBJ1-1|TRBV7-6
CASSQRQDLNTEAFF
TGTGCCAGCAGCCAGAGACAGGACCTGAACACTGAAGCTTTCTTT
>.|TRBD1|TRBJ1-2|TRBV6-2/TRBV6-3
CASSLPGQGAPGGYTF
TGTGCCAGCAGTCTACCGGGACAGGGGGCGCCGGGAGGCTACACCTTC
>.|.|TRBJ1-1|TRBV20-1
CTGGGNTEAFF
TGCACCGGGGGGGGAAACACTGAAGCTTTCTTT
>.|TRBD2|TRBJ2-7|TRBV27
CASSLYSGGEQYF
TGTGCCAGCAGTTTGTACTCGGGAGGCGAGCAGTACTTC
>.|.|TRBJ1-1|TRBV5-1
CASSYAGVKNTEAFF
TGCGCCAGCAGCTACGCAGGGGTGAAGAACACTGAAGCTTTCTTT
>.|TRBD2|TRBJ2-1|TRBV6-5
CASSPPGRVEQFF
TGTGCCAGCAGTCCCCCGGGGAGGGTCGAGCAGTTCTTC
>.|.|TRBJ2-7|TRBV20-1
CSASRDEQYF
TGCAGTGCTTCCCGAGACGAGCAGTACTTC
>.|.|TRBJ1-1|TRBV21-1
CASSKVPTGWGCVAFF
TGTGCCAGCAGCAAAGTCCCGACAGGGTGGGGTTGTGTAGCTTTCTTT
>once|.|TRBJ1-6|TRBV2
CASSGAINSPLHF
TGTGCCAGCAGTGGGGCCATTAATTCACCCCTCCACTTT
>.|.|TRBJ2-2|TRBV9
CASSKLGAGRSGELFF
TGTGCCAGCAGCAAACTGGGAGCAGGTCGTTCCGGGGAGCTGTTTTTT
>.|.|TRBJ1-1|TRBV7-9
CASSPDAQRAFF
TGTGCCAGCAGCCCCGACGCCCAGCGAGCTTTCTTT
>.|TRBD1|TRBJ1-1|TRBV7-6
CASSLGQGNANTEAFF
TGTGCCAGCAGCCTAGGACAGGGGAACGCGAACACTGAAGCTTTCTTT
>.|TRBD1|TRBJ2-3|TRBV5-6
CASSIGTGGAADTQYF
TGTGCCAGCAGCATAGGGACAGGGGGCGCAGCAGATACGCAGTATTTT
>.|.|TRBJ1-1|TRBV6-6
CASTLREPQNTEAFF
TGTGCCAGCACCTTACGGGAGCCACAAAACACTGAAGCTTTCTTT
>.|.|TRBJ1-2|TRBV18
CASSPPDMGREVYGYTF
TGTGCCAGCTCACCACCGGATATGGGCAGGGAAGTCTATGGCTACACCTTC
>.|.|TRBJ1-1|TRBV19
CASSMGQGNTEAFF
TGTGCCAGTAGTATGGGCCAGGGGAACACTGAAGCTTTCTTT
>.|TRBD1|TRBJ1-2|TRBV6-6
CASQLTGQRGYTF
TGTGCCAGCCAACTGACAGGGCAGCGGGGCTACACCTTC
>.|TRBD1|TRBJ1-6|TRBV6-6
CASRPGQGSLSPLHF
TGTGCCAGCAGACCAGGACAGGGTTCACTTTCACCCCTCCACTTT
>once|TRBD1|TRBJ2-4|TRBV19
CASSSGGWAKNIQYF
TGTGCCAGTAGTTCAGGGGGCTGGGCCAAAAACATTCAGTACTTC
>once|.|TRBJ1-6|TRBV18
CASSPIPGHLGAYNSPLHF
TGTGCCAGCTCACCGATCCCGGGACACTTAGGCGCCTATAATTCACCCCTCCACTTT
>.|.|TRBJ1-5|TRBV15
CATSLLGSNQPQHF
TGTGCCACCAGCTTACTAGGGAGCAATCAGCCCCAGCATTTT
>once|.|TRBJ1-5|TRBV5-1
CASSLTPGGSQPQHF
TGCGCCAGCAGCCTAACTCCGGGGGGGAGTCAGCCCCAGCATTTT
>.|TRBD1|TRBJ2-2|TRBV5-1
CASGFRGLGTGELFF
TGCGCCAGCGGATTCAGGGGGCTCGGGACCGGGGAGCTGTTTTTT
>.|TRBD1|TRBJ2-5|TRBV5-1
CASSFLTGTGKETQYF
TGCGCCAGCAGCTTCCTAACCGGGACAGGGAAAGAGACCCAGTACTTC
>once|TRBD1|TRBJ1-2|TRBV7-9
CASSIQGAGFDGYTF
TGTGCCAGCAGCATACAGGGGGCCGGTTTTGATGGCTACACCTTC
>.|.|TRBJ2-7|TRBV9
CASSPRQESYEQYF
TGTGCCAGCAGCCCGCGACAGGAGTCCTACGAGCAGTACTTC
>.|.|TRBJ2-7|TRBV2
CASLKGLGSYEQYF
TGTGCCAGCCTCAAAGGACTTGGAAGCTACGAGCAGTACTTC
>.|.|TRBJ1-2|TRBV6-6
CASSPHWRGYTF
TGTGCCAGCAGTCCGCACTGGAGGGGCTACACCTTC
>.|.|TRBJ2-1|TRBV1
CTSSQEKRSGTFF
TGCACCAGCAGCCAAGAGAAGCGTAGCGGGACGTTCTTC
>.|TRBD1|TRBJ1-2|TRBV9
CASSEGQGINYGYTF
TGTGCCAGCAGCGAGGGACAGGGGATTAACTATGGCTACACCTTC
>.|.|TRBJ1-5|TRBV29-1
CSVGESAGQRPQHF
TGCAGCGTTGGTGAATCTGCAGGGCAGCGGCCCCAGCATTTT
>.|TRBD1|TRBJ1-1|TRBV10-3
CAIRKAGQGNTEAFF
TGTGCCATCAGGAAGGCGGGACAGGGGAACACTGAAGCTTTCTTT
>.|.|TRBJ1-5|TRBV19
CATAGVNQPQHF
TGTGCCACAGCGGGCGTCAATCAGCCCCAGCATTTT
>.|TRBD1|TRBJ1-4|TRBV6-5
CASSYGQGADNEKLFF
TGTGCCAGCAGTTATGGGCAGGGGGCCGATAATGAAAAACTGTTTTTT
>.|.|TRBJ1-2|TRBV24-1
CATSDTEGGYTF
TGTGCCACCAGTGACACGGAGGGGGGCTACACCTTC
>.|TRBD1|TRBJ2-6|TRBV5-1
CASSLAPGTGSSGANVLTF
TGCGCCAGCAGCTTGGCCCCCGGGACAGGAAGCTCTGGGGCCAACGTCCTGACTTTC
>.|.|TRBJ1-1|TRBV5-5
CASSAWRDTEAFF
TGTGCCAGCTCCGCCTGGAGGGACACTGAAGCTTTCTTT
>.|.|TRBJ2-1|TRBV4-1
CASSQVNYIEDEQFF
TGCGCCAGCAGCCAAGTTAACTATATAGAGGATGAGCAGTTCTTC
>few|TRBD1|TRBJ1-2|TRBV2
CASSDGQGDYGYTF
TGTGCCAGCAGTGACGGACAGGGGGACTATGGCTACACCTTC
>.|.|TRBJ2-3|TRBV9
CASSVTGVTDTQYF
TGTGCCAGCAGCGTTACGGGGGTAACAGATACGCAGTATTTT
>.|.|TRBJ2-1|TRBV7-9
CASSLGASVNNEQFF
TGTGCCAGCAGCTTAGGGGCTAGCGTTAACAATGAGCAGTTCTTC
>once|.|TRBJ1-2|TRBV6-6
CASSYMEGLSGYTF
TGTGCCAGCAGTTACATGGAGGGGCTCTCTGGCTACACCTTC
>.|.|TRBJ2-7|TRBV7-9
CASRQAAAYEQYF
TGTGCCAGCAGACAAGCGGCCGCCTACGAGCAGTACTTC
>.|.|TRBJ2-5|TRBV3-1/TRBV3-2
CASSQQIGGEETQYF
TGTGCCAGCAGCCAACAAATCGGAGGTGAAGAGACCCAGTACTTC
>few|.|TRBJ1-3|TRBV9
CASSVTPQGSLSAGGNTIYF
TGTGCCAGCAGCGTAACCCCACAGGGATCCTTGTCGGCGGGTGGAAACACCATATATTTT
>.|.|TRBJ1-2|TRBV5-1
CASTASHGGLYGYTF
TGCGCCAGCACTGCATCCCACGGGGGGCTGTATGGCTACACCTTC
>.|TRBD1|TRBJ1-5|TRBV7-9
CASSPTRDREIYSNQPQHF
TGTGCCAGCAGCCCCACCCGGGACAGGGAGATATATAGCAATCAGCCCCAGCATTTT